This T cell receptor (beta chain) was profiled in a study of PD-L1 blockade in urothelial cancer. Study-wide context: Peripheral blood specimens exhibited a median yield of about 140,000 T cells. Overall study findings and caveats: Patients with below-median pretreatment blood clonality survived longer.

This CDR3 spans 15 amino acids. V lost 4 bases and J lost 9; bases outside the gene matches: 7. CDR1 and CDR2 from the germline V gene are SGHRS and YFSETQ. Sequencing used immunoSEQ multiplex PCR; TCRdb keeps in-frame clones, though not all of them. The table shows tens of thousands of clones, with more than 75% occurring only once. As regards this clone: Its cognate antigen is unknown.

The rearrangement joins TRBV5-1 to TRBJ2-1; 13 nucleotides align to TRBD2. The sequence was obtained from a man aged 50-60 years with urothelial cancer. Here the sequenced sample was PBMCs, taken around atezolizumab (anti-PD-L1) treatment. The DNA of the CDR3 is TGCGCCAGCAGCCCCCGGACTAGCGGGGGAGGTGAGCAGTTCTTC. This encodes CASSPRTSGGGEQFF.